This TCR beta chain appears in the sequencing data of a study of blood T cells in healthy people across ages. V was clipped by 10 bases and J by 4 bases, with 25 bases between them. CDR1 is MNHNY, CDR2 SVGAGI, per germline (reference sequence). There are 16 residues in the CDR3. Study outcomes and limitations: Estimates of diversity drawn from one million T cells were considered underestimates. Conclusively comparing naive with antigen-experienced cells was impossible with unsorted PBMCs.

The second PCR ran about 6 to 11 cycles with a sample-barcoded 5' primer and J-beta primers. One entry per CDR3 protein results from TCRdb running MiXCR on the 5' RACE reads. The table includes roughly 1,800,000 distinct CDR3 sequences, about 50% detected once. On this clonotype itself: Its antigen is not known.

The rearrangement joins TRBV6-6 to TRBJ1-2; maybe TRBD1 (5 bases). The origin of this receptor is a woman in her thirties or forties in good health. The material sequenced was blood. The CDR3, as DNA: TGTGCCACCTCCCGGGATGGGGGAGGAGTTGGCTATGGCTACACCTTC. This sequence encodes CATSRDGGGVGYGYTF.